Detailed here is one T cell receptor (beta chain). Excluded were patients having autoimmune disease history or systemic immunosuppression. The source of the sample is a study of OX40 agonist ivuxolimab in advanced cancers. The overall study: Partial responses, seen in three patients, involved one hepatocellular carcinoma and two cutaneous melanomas.

Profiled with immunoSEQ multiplex PCR; TCRdb holds only in-frame clones, not every one. The top ten hold 1.5% to 2% of the sample, which has around 69,000 clones, approximately 82% seen once. The CDR3 has 13 residues. V gave up 2 bases and J gave up 10 bases; unmatched junction bases: 4. From germline, CDR1 is LGHNA and CDR2 YSLEER. The sample here was CD4+ or CD8+ T cells sorted from blood, taken in a trial of the OX40 agonist ivuxolimab. This chain links TRBV4-3 with TRBJ1-4; 7 bases line up with TRBD1. The sequence derives from an adult with an advanced solid tumor such as melanoma, head and neck, liver or kidney cancer. Written as DNA, the CDR3 is TGCGCCAGCAGCCAACCGGGACAGCCAAAACTGTTTTTT. As protein: CASSQPGQPKLFF.